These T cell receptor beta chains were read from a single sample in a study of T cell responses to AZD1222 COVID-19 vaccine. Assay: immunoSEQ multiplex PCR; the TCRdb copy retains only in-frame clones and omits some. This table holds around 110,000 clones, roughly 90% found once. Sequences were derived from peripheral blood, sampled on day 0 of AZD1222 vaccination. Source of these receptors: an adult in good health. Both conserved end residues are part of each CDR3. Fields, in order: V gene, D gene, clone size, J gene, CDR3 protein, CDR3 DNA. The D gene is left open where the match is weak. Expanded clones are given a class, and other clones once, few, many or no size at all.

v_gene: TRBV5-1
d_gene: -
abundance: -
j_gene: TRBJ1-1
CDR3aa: CASSLDSLNTEAFF
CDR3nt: TGCGCCAGCAGCTTGGACAGCTTAAACACTGAAGCTTTCTTT

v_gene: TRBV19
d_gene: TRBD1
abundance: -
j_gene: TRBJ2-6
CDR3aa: CASSLLGQGPSGANVLTF
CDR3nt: TGTGCCAGTAGTCTACTGGGACAGGGTCCATCTGGGGCCAACGTCCTGACTTTC

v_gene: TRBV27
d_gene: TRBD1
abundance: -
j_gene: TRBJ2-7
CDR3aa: CASSPPGQGRLQYF
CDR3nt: TGTGCCAGCAGTCCGCCGGGACAGGGAAGATTGCAGTACTTC

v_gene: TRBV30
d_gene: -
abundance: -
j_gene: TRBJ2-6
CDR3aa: CASTTVRNVLTF
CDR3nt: TGTGCCTCGACGACAGTTCGCAACGTCCTGACTTTC

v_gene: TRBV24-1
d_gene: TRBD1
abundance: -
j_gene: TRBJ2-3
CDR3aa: CATSEGTGGVVDTQYF
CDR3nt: TGTGCCACCAGTGAAGGGACAGGGGGCGTGGTAGATACGCAGTATTTT

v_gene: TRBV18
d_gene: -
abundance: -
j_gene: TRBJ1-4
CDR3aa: CASSPRQTTNEKLFF
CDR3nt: TGTGCCAGCTCACCACGTCAGACAACTAATGAAAAACTGTTTTTT

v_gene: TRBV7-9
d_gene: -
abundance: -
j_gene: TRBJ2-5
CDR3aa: CASSSGTATETQYF
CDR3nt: TGTGCCAGCAGCTCGGGGACCGCCACAGAGACCCAGTACTTC

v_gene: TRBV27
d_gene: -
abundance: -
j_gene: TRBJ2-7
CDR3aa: CASRRDGAYEQYF
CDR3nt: TGTGCCAGCAGAAGAGACGGAGCCTACGAGCAGTACTTC

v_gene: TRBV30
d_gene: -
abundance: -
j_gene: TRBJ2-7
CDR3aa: CAWSVAQGGYEQYF
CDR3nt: TGTGCCTGGAGTGTAGCCCAGGGGGGCTACGAGCAGTACTTC

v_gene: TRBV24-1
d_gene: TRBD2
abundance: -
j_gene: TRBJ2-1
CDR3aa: CATSGNPGQEGLAGGFFNEQFF
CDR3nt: TGTGCCACCAGTGGGAATCCGGGACAGGAGGGACTAGCGGGAGGATTCTTTAATGAGCAGTTCTTC

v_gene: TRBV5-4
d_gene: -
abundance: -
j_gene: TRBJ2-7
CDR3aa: CASSLVGGTYEQYF
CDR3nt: TGTGCCAGCAGCCTGGTCGGCGGAACCTACGAGCAGTACTTC

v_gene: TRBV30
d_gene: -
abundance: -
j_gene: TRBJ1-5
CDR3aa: CAWSHGRTSNQPQHF
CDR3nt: TGTGCCTGGAGCCATGGTAGGACTAGCAATCAGCCCCAGCATTTT

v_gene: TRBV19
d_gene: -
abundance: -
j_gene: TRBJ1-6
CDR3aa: CASSAETGNNSPLHF
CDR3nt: TGTGCCAGTAGTGCCGAAACAGGGAATAATTCACCCCTCCACTTT

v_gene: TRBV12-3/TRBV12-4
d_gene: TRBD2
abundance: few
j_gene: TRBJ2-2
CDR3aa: CASERGAGELFF
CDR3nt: TGTGCCAGCGAGCGGGGGGCCGGGGAGCTGTTTTTT

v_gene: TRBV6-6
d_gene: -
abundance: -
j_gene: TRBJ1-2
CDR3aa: CASRQGNYGYTF
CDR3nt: TGTGCCAGCAGACAGGGAAACTATGGCTACACCTTC

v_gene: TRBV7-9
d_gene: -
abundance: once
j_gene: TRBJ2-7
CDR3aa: CASSAGSGILTYEQYF
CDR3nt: TGTGCCAGCAGCGCCGGTTCCGGGATCCTTACCTACGAGCAGTACTTC

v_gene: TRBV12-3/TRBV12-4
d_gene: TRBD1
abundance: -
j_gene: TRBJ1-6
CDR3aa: CASSLVQGSPLHF
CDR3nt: TGTGCCAGCAGTTTAGTACAGGGGTCACCCCTCCACTTT

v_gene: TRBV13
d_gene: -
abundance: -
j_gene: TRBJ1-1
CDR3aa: CASSLGRGVTEAFF
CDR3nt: TGTGCCAGCAGCTTAGGTCGGGGTGTCACTGAAGCTTTCTTT

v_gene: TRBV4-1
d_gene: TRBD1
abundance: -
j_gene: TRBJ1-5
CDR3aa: CASSQTGQGLNQPQHF
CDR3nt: TGCGCCAGCAGCCAGACGGGACAGGGGCTCAATCAGCCCCAGCATTTT

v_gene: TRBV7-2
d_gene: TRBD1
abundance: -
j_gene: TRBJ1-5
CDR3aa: CASRSAGTGGNQPQHF
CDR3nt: TGTGCCAGCAGGTCAGCCGGGACAGGGGGCAATCAGCCCCAGCATTTT